The present TCR beta chain was sequenced within a study of T cell repertoires in cytomegalovirus infection. Study-wide background: Well-studied HLA-B-restricted epitopes and recently identified HLA-C-restricted epitopes of CMV were both used in the study. Matching HLA type, along with CMV infection, was indicated by public TCR beta signatures.

CDR3 size: 18 residues. Germline V gives CDR1 MNHEY, CDR2 SVGAGI. Trimming took 0 bases from V and 5 from J; bases not matched to a gene: 12. About this clonotype: The target antigen is unknown.

TCRdb itself ran the reads through MiXCR, one entry per CDR3 protein. Here the sample spans tens of thousands of distinct CDR3 sequences, roughly 20% being singletons. General study points: The ex vivo response was dominated by HLA-C-restricted CMV-specific TCR beta clonotypes. CMV carriers having the relevant HLA were flagged by cumulative public TCR beta family frequency.

The chain is built from TRBV6-5 and TRBJ2-2; 7 bases fit TRBD1. This TCR came from a human donor in good health (CMV status not recorded). Some clones in this sample may be carry-over from other donors' samples. The source material was CD8+ T cells from cultured PBMCs, sampled from culture after CMV antigen stimulation. The CDR3 DNA follows: TGTGCCAGCAGTTACTCGAGCGGAAGACAGGGTCCAACCGGGGAGCTGTTTTTT. It yields the protein CASSYSSGRQGPTGELFF.